This paragraph covers one T cell receptor (beta chain) sequence. What it binds is unknown. Losses at the gene ends were 4 bases for V and 4 bases for J; bases not matched to a gene: 11. CDR1 is SGHRS, CDR2 YFSETQ, per germline. This CDR3 contains 15 residues. This sample was included in a study of T cells after yellow fever vaccination. Across the study: Where fractions had low cell numbers, libraries were prepared from them with the SMART-Seq v4 Ultra Low Input RNA kit. Study-level results: Some clonotypes, a small share, were shared between CD4 and CD8 compartments.

TCRdb independently ran MiXCR on the 5' RACE reads; one entry per CDR3 protein. The sample contains hundreds of thousands of distinct CDR3 sequences, roughly 14% of which appear only once. The origin of this receptor is a man aged 25 to 40 who received the YFV17D yellow fever vaccine. This rearrangement joins TRBV5-1 to TRBJ2-7, with 7 nucleotides matching TRBD1. Specimen: PBMCs, collected on the day of the yellow fever booster vaccination. This chain's CDR3 is CASSQDRARIYEQYF. DNA of the CDR3: TGCGCCAGCAGCCAAGACAGGGCGCGAATTTACGAGCAGTACTTC.